The 10 T cell receptor beta chains below all came from one sample that was sequenced in a study of blood T cell repertoires in COVID-19. TCRdb's copy holds only in-frame clones and misses some; the assay was immunoSEQ multiplex PCR. The table has around 46,000 clones, about 88% seen once; the top ten hold around 5%. The sequenced material came from peripheral blood. All receptors derive from a man aged 35 to 55 with active COVID-19.

This chain uses TRBV5-1 with TRBJ1-6; D is unclear. The CDR3 loop spans 15 amino acids. V dropped 4 bases and J dropped 9 bases, with 17 bases sitting between them. Per the germline V gene, CDR1 is SGHRS and CDR2 is YFSETQ. The CDR3 bases are TGCGCCAGCAGCCCCCTATCCCGATCTGGTTCACCCCTCCACTTT. It codes for CASSPLSRSGSPLHF.

This rearrangement joins TRBV5-1 to TRBJ2-1; 9 nucleotides line up with TRBD2. The trim removed 5 bases at V and 2 bases at J, leaving 11 bases unmatched. The CDR3 sequence is 17 residues long. The germline CDR1 and CDR2 sequences are SGHRS and YFSETQ. The CDR3 bases are TGCGCCAGCAGTTCATTGCGGGAGCGGGGGGCCTACAATGAGCAGTTCTTC. This translates into CASSSLRERGAYNEQFF.

The chain employs TRBV28 and TRBJ1-1; possible D gene TRBD1, 5 bases. The CDR3 runs 11 residues. V was pared by 3 bases and J by 11 bases, with 10 bases between. Germline V gene data show CDR1 as MDHEN and CDR2 as SYDVKM. This chain's CDR3 is CASSFWGRAFF. CDR3 DNA: TGTGCCAGCAGTTTCTGGGGGAGGGCTTTCTTT.

This chain uses TRBV5-5 with TRBJ1-2; TRBD1 is a possible D gene (5 bases). CDR3 size: 14 residues. Germline CDR1 and CDR2: SGHKS and YYEKEE (reference sequence). Trimming took off 2 bases at V and 2 bases at J, with 10 bases between the two ends. The CDR3 spells CASSFSTGNYGYTF. Written as DNA, the CDR3 is TGTGCCAGCAGCTTTTCTACAGGAAACTATGGCTACACCTTC.

The rearrangement uses TRBV11-2 and TRBJ2-3, with 11 bases aligning to TRBD2. The CDR3 runs 16 residues. Germline loops: CDR1 SGHAT, CDR2 FQNNGV. J was trimmed by 8 bases and V by 3 bases; bases with no gene match: 10. The CDR3 coding sequence is TGTGCCAGCAGCTTGCCTAGCGGGAGGTTCCGGGGTACGCAGTATTTT. Translated, it gives CASSLPSGRFRGTQYF.

The chain couples TRBV10-3 to TRBJ1-2, with D perhaps matching TRBD1 (6 bases). Germline values: CDR1 ENHRY, CDR2 SYGVKD. This CDR3 contains 15 residues. Between the trimmed V and J ends, which lost 3 bases and 1 base, there was a span of 12 bases. In DNA form, the CDR3 reads TGTGCCATCAGTGATACAGGGTGGATTAACTATGGCTACACCTTC. It yields the protein CAISDTGWINYGYTF.

The chain joins TRBV9 to TRBJ2-2, with D perhaps matching TRBD2 (5 bases). Germline V gene sequence: CDR1 SGDLS, CDR2 YYNGEE. The V end was cut by 6 bases, the J end by 4 bases, with 10 bases between. The CDR3 runs to 13 residues. CDR3 coding DNA: TGTGCCAGCAAGGAGCGGTTCACCGGGGAGCTGTTTTTT. Translated, it gives CASKERFTGELFF.

The chain employs TRBV6-5 and TRBJ1-6; the D gene is possibly TRBD1 (5 bases). The CDR3 runs to 15 residues. V dropped 4 bases and J dropped 4 bases, with 11 bases sitting between them. The germline gives CDR1 MNHEY, CDR2 SVGAGI. The CDR3 here is CASSLDTPYNSPLHF. DNA for the CDR3: TGTGCCAGCAGTTTGGACACTCCATATAATTCACCCCTCCACTTT.

V usage is TRBV3-1 (or the pseudogene TRBV3-2) and J usage is TRBJ2-3; 9 bases agree with TRBD2. Losses at the gene ends were 6 bases for V and 7 bases for J; bases not matched to a gene: 11. The germline gives CDR1 LGHDT, CDR2 YNNKEL (reference sequence). This CDR3 region has 15 residues. CDR3 loop: CASRQTGTSINTQYF. The CDR3, as DNA: TGTGCCAGCAGACAGACCGGGACTAGCATTAATACGCAGTATTTT.

This clone was seen just once. The chain employs TRBV5-4 and TRBJ2-6; a possible D gene is TRBD1 (5 bases). The CDR3 has 17 residues. Trimming took 4 bases from V and 1 from J, leaving 15 bases between them. CDR1 and CDR2 (germline): SGHNT, YYREEE (reference sequence). The CDR3 here is CASSPRPGRSGANVLTF. CDR3 sequence (DNA): TGTGCCAGCAGCCCCCGGCCAGGGCGGTCTGGGGCCAACGTCCTGACTTTC.